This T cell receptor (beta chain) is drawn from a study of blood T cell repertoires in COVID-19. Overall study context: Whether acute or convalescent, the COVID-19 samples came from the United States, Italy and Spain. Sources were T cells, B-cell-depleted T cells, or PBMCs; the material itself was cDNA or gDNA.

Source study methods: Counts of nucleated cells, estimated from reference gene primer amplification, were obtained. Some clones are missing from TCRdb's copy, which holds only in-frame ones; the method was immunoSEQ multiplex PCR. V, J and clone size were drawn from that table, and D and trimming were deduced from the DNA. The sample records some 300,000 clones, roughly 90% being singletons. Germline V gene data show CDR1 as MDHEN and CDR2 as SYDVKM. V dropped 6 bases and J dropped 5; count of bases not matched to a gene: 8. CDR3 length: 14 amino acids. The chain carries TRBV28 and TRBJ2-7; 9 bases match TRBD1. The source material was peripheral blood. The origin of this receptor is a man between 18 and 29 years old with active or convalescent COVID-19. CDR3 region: CASRLGQGSHEQYF. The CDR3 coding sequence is TGTGCCAGCAGACTTGGACAGGGGTCCCACGAGCAGTACTTC.